This T cell receptor beta chain comes out of a study of blood T cells in healthy people across ages. Points from the study as a whole: The CMV status of each donor remained undetermined, and this could have confounded shifts in expanded clonotypes.

Between the trimmed V and J ends, which lost 6 bases and 0 bases, there was a span of 9 bases. This CDR3 contains 13 residues. Germline lookup yields CDR1 LGHNA and CDR2 YNFKEQ. Every donor gave ten milliliters of peripheral blood. This clonotype was detected many times. Its cognate antigen is unknown. With a J-beta primer mix and a sample-barcoded 5' primer, a second PCR ran roughly 6 to 11 cycles. Every molecule of cDNA carried a tag from a template-switch adaptor with 12 random nucleotides. TCRdb called the 5' RACE reads again in MiXCR, with one record for every CDR3 protein. The data contain about 1,000,000 distinct CDR3 sequences, under 45% of them seen just once; the ten biggest clones take up approximately 20%.

This TCR derives from a woman aged 60-70 years in good health. The chain uses TRBV4-2 and TRBJ2-7, with D perhaps matching TRBD1 or TRBD2 (5 bases each). The sequenced sample was blood. This CDR3 is CASRGENSYEQYF. The CDR3 DNA reads TGTGCCAGCAGGGGGGAGAACTCCTACGAGCAGTACTTC.